The rows below give T cell receptor beta chains drawn from one sample of a study of Ad26.COV2.S vaccination and SARS-CoV-2 variants. Data came from immunoSEQ multiplex PCR; TCRdb stores just in-frame clones and leaves some out. This sample yields about 380,000 clones, of which 83% are seen a single time; about 7.4% belongs to the top ten. Material: peripheral blood, obtained in a trial of Ad26.COV2.S vaccine versus placebo. Receptor source: a person aged 18-65 years who received the Ad26.COV2.S COVID-19 vaccine or a placebo. CDR3s include the opening cysteine and the closing phenylalanine or tryptophan.

V gene	J gene	CDR3 protein
TRBV19	TRBJ1-5	CASSTDRGQSQPQHF
TRBV6-6	TRBJ1-3	CASRSQVTSGNTIYF
TRBV6-2/TRBV6-3	TRBJ1-6	CASSELQGYSPLHF
TRBV6-6	TRBJ2-7	CASSFPKREGSYEQYF
TRBV6-5	TRBJ2-3	CASQDFNTQYF
TRBV5-5	TRBJ1-4	CASSRSGISDEKLFF
TRBV20-1	TRBJ2-1	CSASALAGVRNEQFF
TRBV11-3	TRBJ2-5	CASSLDWTGYETQYF
TRBV30	TRBJ2-1	CAWSPWTPGLSGRAGNEQFF
TRBV5-1	TRBJ2-1	CASSFQGADEQFF
TRBV7-2	TRBJ1-5	CASSLERWPQNQPQHF
TRBV5-1	TRBJ2-5	CASSSSGPGGSQETQYF
TRBV6-1	TRBJ2-2	CASSENPANTGELFF
TRBV18	TRBJ2-3	CASSQGLRTDTQYF
TRBV24-1	TRBJ2-1	CATSDNNNEQFF
TRBV19	TRBJ2-7	CASSIGSSYEQYF
TRBV7-6	TRBJ2-1	CASSLPGGGRNEQFF
TRBV11-1	TRBJ1-2	CASSSRQGYGYTF
TRBV27	TRBJ2-7	CASRAKRGSLVYEQYF
TRBV29-1	TRBJ2-7	CSVGQEAYEQYF
TRBV28	TRBJ2-7	CASSDRVPYEQYF
TRBV3-1/TRBV3-2	TRBJ2-7	CASSQGSLGHEQYF
TRBV10-1	TRBJ2-7	CASSKFYGLAIPSSYEQYF
TRBV19	TRBJ2-5	CASRGGYWDSGGETQYF
TRBV10-3	TRBJ2-3	CAISERGAASTDTQYF
TRBV7-2	TRBJ2-5	CASSFQRGQETQYF
TRBV18	TRBJ1-4	CASSPRTGSEEKLFF
TRBV6-4	TRBJ1-2	CASSDNGANYGYTF
TRBV11-3	TRBJ2-2	CASREGHLNTGELFF